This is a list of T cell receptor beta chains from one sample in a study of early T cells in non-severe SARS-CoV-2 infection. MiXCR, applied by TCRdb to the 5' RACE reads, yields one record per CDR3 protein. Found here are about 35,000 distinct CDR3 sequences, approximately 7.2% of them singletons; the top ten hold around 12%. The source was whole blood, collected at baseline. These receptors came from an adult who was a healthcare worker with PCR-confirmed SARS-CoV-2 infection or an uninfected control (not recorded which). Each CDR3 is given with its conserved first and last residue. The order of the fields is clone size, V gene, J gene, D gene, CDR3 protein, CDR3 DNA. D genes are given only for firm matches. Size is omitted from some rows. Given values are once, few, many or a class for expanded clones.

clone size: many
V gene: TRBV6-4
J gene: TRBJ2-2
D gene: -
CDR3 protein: CASSDKNTGELFF
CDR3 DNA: TGTGCCAGCAGTGACAAGAACACCGGGGAGCTGTTTTTT

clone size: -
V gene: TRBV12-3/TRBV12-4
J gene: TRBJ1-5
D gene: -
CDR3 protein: CASSLEAASNQPQHF
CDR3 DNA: TGTGCCAGCAGTCTGGAAGCAGCTAGCAATCAGCCCCAGCATTTT

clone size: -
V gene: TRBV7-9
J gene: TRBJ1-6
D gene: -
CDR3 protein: CASSARQSSYNSPLHF
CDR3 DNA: TGTGCCAGCAGCGCCAGACAGAGCTCCTATAATTCACCCCTCCACTTT

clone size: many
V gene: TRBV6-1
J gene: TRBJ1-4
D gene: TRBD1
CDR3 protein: CASTQGVQGSEKLFF
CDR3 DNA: TGTGCCAGCACCCAGGGGGTCCAGGGAAGCGAAAAACTGTTTTTT

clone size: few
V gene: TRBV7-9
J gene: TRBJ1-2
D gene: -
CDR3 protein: CASSPDNYGYTF
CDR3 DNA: TGTGCCAGCAGCCCTGACAACTATGGCTACACCTTC

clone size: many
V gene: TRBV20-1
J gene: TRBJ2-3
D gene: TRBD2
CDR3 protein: CSARISGDTQYF
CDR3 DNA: TGCAGTGCTAGGATTAGCGGGGATACGCAGTATTTT

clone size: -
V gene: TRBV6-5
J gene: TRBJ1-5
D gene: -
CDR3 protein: CASRSSNQPQHF
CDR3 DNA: TGTGCCAGCAGAAGTTCAAATCAGCCCCAGCATTTT

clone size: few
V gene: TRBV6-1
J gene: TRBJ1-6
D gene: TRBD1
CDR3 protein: CASRQGKTSPLHF
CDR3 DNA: TGTGCCAGCAGACAGGGGAAGACTTCACCCCTCCACTTT

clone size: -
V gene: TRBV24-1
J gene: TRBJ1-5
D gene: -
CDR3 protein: CATSEPGANSNQPQHF
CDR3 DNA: TGTGCCACCAGTGAACCGGGAGCGAATAGCAATCAGCCCCAGCATTTT

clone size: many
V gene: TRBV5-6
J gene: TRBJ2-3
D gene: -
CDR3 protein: CASSGGSTDTQYF
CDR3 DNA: TGTGCCAGCAGCGGGGGAAGCACAGATACGCAGTATTTT

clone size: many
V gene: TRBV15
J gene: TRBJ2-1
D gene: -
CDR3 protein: CATSRERLAEQFF
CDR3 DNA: TGTGCCACCAGCAGAGAAAGGCTGGCTGAGCAGTTCTTC

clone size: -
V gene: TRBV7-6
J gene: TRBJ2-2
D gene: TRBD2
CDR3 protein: CASSLFVLASGGELFF
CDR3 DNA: TGTGCCAGCAGCTTATTCGTACTAGCGTCGGGCGGGGAGCTGTTTTTT

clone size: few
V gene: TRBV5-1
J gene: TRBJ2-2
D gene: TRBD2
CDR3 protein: CASSTLAGTGELFF
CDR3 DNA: TGCGCCAGCAGCACACTAGCGGGGACCGGGGAGCTGTTTTTT

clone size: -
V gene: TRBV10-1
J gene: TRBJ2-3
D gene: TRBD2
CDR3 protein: CASSATSGSGTDTQYF
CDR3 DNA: TGCGCCAGCAGTGCGACTAGCGGGTCAGGCACAGATACGCAGTATTTT

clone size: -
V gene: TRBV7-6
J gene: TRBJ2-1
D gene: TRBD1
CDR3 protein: CASSLGGTGVKKKFF
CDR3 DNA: TGTGCCAGCAGCTTAGGGGGGACAGGTGTAAAGAAGAAGTTCTTC